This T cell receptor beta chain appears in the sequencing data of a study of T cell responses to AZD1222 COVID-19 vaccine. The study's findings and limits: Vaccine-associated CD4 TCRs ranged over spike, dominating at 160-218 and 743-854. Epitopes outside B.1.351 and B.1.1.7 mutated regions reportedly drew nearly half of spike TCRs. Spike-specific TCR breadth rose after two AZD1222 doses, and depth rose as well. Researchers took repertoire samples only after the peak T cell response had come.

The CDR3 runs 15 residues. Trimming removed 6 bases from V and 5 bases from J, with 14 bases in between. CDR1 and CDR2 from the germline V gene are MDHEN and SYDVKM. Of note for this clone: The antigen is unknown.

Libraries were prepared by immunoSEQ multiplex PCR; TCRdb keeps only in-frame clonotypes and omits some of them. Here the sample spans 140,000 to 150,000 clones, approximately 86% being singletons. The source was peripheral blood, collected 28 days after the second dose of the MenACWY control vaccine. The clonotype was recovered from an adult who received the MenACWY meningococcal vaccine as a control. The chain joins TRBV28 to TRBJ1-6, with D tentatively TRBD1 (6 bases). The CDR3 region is CASRPGTGNNSPLHF. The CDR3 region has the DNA TGTGCCAGCAGACCGGGTACAGGGAATAATTCACCCCTCCACTTT.